The present T cell receptor (beta chain) was sequenced within a study of blood T cell repertoires in COVID-19 (dated by TCRdb to 2020 to 2021). For context, the study as a whole: The collaborator samples originated in the United States, Italy and Spain and spanned the acute and convalescent phases of COVID-19. The repertoires were released in a freely available public database meant as a resource for research on the immune response to SARS-CoV-2. The prospective study material was composed of cDNA or gDNA derived from T cells, B-cell-depleted T cells, or PBMCs. Where HLA class I and class II types were available, the types were taken from metadata supplied by the sample provider, not from assay-based typing. Subjects who had been exposed to COVID-19, were actively infected with it, or had recovered from it provided the deeply sampled blood TCRbeta repertoires that made up the dataset. Samples came from the ongoing ImmuneRACE study (first 160 participants) plus 1,254 subjects from 6 global collaborators. Sample metadata almost always included a de-identified subject ID, COVID-19 status, age in years and sex. General conclusions and limits of the study: The amount of clinical and demographic metadata varied by source and participant and was provided uncurated.

As regards this clone: The target of this receptor is not known. One base away there is no much larger clone; base qualities are not given.

TCRbeta CDR3 regions were amplified from genomic DNA using the immunoSEQ Assay, a bias-controlled multiplex PCR. For the original study's pipeline: Within the assay, amplification of reference gene primers was used to estimate how many nucleated cells each sample contained. Sequence reads were collapsed and filtered to measure the absolute abundance of every unique TCRbeta CDR3 rearrangement. For each sample, productive Simpson clonality was calculated as the square root of Simpson's diversity index across productive rearrangements. TCRdb retrieved this table from immuneACCESS and kept in-frame rearrangements only. Not all clones are present; in checked studies, unresolved V genes account for under half, and no reason is known for the remainder. From that table come the V and J calls and clone size; the DNA was used to work out D and trimming. The sample table records about 220,000 clones; around three quarters of these occur just once. About 7.2% of the sample lies in the top ten.

For CDR1 and CDR2, the germline V gene lists MRHNA and SNTAGT. The CDR3, from cysteine to phenylalanine, totals 11 residues. Here the CDR3 DNA is all that survives: 33 bases in frame from base 1. A distance of 5 bases separates the germline ends of V and J, which lose 2 bases and 7 bases respectively. Whole blood was collected in K2EDTA tubes by collaborating institutions according to the institutions' own protocols. Collaborator samples were shipped for TCRbeta analysis as frozen whole blood, isolated PBMCs, or DNA extracted from either sample type. This receptor was taken from a woman in her seventies with acute or convalescent COVID-19. Recombination linked TRBV6-4 to TRBJ1-1; there is no confident call for the D gene. Sequencing was done on a sample of peripheral blood. The DNA sequence follows: TGTGCCAGCAGTGACGGACTTGAAGCTTTCTTT. Its protein reads: CASSDGLEAFF.